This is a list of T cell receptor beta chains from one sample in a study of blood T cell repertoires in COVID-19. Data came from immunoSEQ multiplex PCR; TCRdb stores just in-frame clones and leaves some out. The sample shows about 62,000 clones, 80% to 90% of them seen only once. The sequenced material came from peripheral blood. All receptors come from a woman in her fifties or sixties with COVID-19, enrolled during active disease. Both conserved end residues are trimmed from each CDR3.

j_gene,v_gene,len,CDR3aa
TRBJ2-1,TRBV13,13,ASSQAGRSYNEQF
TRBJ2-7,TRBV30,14,AWREDPGGVLGEQY
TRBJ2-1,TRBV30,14,AWSVLGRVGGNEQF
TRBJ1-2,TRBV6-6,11,ASTPTGEAGYT
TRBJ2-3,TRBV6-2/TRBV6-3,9,ASSYADTQY
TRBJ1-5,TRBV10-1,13,ASSLQGTCNQPQH
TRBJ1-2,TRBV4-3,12,ASSQVDSIYGYT
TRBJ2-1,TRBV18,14,ASSPLRTSGYNEQF
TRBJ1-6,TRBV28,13,ASRSTPGHNSPLH
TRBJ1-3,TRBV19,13,ASTPLMSSGNTIY
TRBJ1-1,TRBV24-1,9,ATEGGTEAF
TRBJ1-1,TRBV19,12,ASSIRGVRTEAF
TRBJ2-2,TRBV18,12,ASSPRVNTGELF
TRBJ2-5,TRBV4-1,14,ASSQPDFESQETQY
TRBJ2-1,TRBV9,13,ASSVSGGSYNEQF
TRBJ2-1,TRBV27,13,ASSSPGLADNEQF
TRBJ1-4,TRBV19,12,ASSITGDNEKLF
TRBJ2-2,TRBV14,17,ASSRSWGRVGSNTGELF
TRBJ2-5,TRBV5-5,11,ASSLGGRETQY
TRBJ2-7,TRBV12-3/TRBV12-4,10,ASSSQGNEQY
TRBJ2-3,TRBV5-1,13,ASSFGGASTDTQY
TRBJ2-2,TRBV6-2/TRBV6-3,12,ASSYMRNHGELF
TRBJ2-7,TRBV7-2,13,ASSLKASGVYEQY
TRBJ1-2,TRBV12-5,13,ASGSLWTGNYGYT
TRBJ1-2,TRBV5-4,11,ASSFPGQNGYT
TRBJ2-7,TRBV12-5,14,ASGLLSGTGGYEQY
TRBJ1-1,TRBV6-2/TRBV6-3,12,ASSYNRGRTEAF
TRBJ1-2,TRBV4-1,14,ASSQELGAPRYGYT
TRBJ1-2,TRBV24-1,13,ATSDPGEANYGYT
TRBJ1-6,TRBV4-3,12,ASSQGQGNSPLH
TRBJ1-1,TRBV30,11,AWSVLGFSEAF
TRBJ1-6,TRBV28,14,ASSYPGQGAYSPLH
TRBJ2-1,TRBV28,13,ASSFGGGWENEQF
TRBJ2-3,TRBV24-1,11,ATSVGGADTQY
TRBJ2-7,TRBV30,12,AWAGLELTYEQY
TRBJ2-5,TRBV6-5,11,ASKRGGRETQY
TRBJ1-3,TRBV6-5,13,ASSPDRVSGNTIY
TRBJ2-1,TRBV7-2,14,ASRGSGTITYNEQF
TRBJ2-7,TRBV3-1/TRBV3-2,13,ASSQDRAEGYEQY
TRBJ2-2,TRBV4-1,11,ASSQRRTGELF
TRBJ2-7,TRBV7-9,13,ASSLSTGKPYEQY
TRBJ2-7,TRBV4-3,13,ASSLAGGPSYEQY
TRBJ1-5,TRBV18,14,ASSPTSDRFGEPQH
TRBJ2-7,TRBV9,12,ASSVAGDTYEQY
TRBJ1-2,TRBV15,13,ATSRDRGGTYGYT
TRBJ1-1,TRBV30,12,AWGTGMWNTEAF
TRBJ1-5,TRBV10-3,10,ATRQSNQPQH
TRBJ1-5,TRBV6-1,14,ASSEAWAGLNQPQH
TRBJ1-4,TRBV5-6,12,ASSFYPNNEKLF
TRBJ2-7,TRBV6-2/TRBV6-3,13,ASSLDAGVLGEQY
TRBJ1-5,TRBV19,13,ASSTTQGNNQPQH
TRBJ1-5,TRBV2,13,ASSKTGRANQPQH
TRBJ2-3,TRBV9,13,ASSPGRLAGDTQY
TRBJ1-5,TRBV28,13,ASRGRGARDQPQH
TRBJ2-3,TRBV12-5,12,ASVPPTGPNTQY
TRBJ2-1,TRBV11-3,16,ASSFGFLVAGGVHEQF
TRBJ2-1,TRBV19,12,ASTETGGWGEQF
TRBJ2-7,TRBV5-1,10,ASSLVSYEQY
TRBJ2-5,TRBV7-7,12,ASSSTGGRETQY